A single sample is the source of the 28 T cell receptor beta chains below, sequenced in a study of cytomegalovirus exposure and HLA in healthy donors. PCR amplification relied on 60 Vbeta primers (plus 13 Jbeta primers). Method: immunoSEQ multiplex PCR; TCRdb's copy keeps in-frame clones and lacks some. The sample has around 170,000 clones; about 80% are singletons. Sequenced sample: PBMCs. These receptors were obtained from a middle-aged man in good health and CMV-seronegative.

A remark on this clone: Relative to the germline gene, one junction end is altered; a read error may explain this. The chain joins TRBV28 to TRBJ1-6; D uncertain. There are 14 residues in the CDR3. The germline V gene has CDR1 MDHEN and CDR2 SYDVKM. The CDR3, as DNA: TGTGCCAGCAGTTTAGTTTCCTATAGTTCACCCCTCCACTTT. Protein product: CASSLVSYSSPLHF.

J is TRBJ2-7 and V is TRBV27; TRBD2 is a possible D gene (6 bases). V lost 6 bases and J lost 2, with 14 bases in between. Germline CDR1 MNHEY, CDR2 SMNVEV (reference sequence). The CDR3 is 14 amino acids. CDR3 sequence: CASSPGTWTYEQYF. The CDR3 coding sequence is TGTGCCAGCAGCCCCGGGACTTGGACCTACGAGCAGTACTTC.

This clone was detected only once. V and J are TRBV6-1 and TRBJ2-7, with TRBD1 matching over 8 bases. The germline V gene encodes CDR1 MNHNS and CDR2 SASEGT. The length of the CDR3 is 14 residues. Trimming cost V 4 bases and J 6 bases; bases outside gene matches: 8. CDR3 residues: CASSARQGSGEQYF. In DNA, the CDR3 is TGTGCCAGCAGTGCCCGACAGGGGTCAGGCGAGCAGTACTTC.

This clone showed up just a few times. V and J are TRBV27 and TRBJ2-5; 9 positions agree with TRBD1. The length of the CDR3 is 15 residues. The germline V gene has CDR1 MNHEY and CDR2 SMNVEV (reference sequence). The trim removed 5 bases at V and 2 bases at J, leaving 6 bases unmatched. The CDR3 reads CASSTHGTGQETQYF. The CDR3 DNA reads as TGTGCCAGCAGTACCCACGGGACAGGGCAAGAGACCCAGTACTTC.

The CDR3 DNA reads as TGTGCCAGCAGGCAGTCCACCGGGGAGCTGTTTTTT. Translation gives CASRQSTGELFF. The V and J genes are TRBV28 and TRBJ2-2, with unresolved D. Germline V gives CDR1 MDHEN, CDR2 SYDVKM. The V end was cut by 6 bases, the J end by 4 bases, with 6 bases between. CDR3 length: 12 residues.

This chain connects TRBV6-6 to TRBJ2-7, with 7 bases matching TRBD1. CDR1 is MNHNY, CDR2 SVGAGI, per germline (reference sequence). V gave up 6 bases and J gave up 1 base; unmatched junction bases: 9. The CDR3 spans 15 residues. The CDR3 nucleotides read TGTGCCAGCAGCCCCCGGGACAGTACGTCCTACGAGCAGTACGTC. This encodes CASSPRDSTSYEQYV.

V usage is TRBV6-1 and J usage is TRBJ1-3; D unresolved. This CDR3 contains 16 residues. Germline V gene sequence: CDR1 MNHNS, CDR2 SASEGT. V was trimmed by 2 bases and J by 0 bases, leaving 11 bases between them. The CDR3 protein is CASSEPAFSSGNTIYF. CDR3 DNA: TGTGCCAGCAGTGAACCCGCCTTCAGCTCTGGAAACACCATATATTTT.

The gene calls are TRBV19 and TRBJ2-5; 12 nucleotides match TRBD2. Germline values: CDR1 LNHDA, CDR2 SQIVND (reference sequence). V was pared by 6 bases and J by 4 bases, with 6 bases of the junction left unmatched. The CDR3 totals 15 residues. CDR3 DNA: TGTGCCAGTAGAGGACTAGCGGGGAGGGGAGAGACCCAGTACTTC. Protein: CASRGLAGRGETQYF.

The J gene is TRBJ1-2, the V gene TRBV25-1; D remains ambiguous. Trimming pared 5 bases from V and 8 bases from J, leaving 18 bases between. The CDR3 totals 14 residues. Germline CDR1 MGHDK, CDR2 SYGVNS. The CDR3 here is CASSPEGPPWGYTF. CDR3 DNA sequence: TGTGCCAGCAGTCCTGAGGGCCCACCCTGGGGCTACACCTTC.

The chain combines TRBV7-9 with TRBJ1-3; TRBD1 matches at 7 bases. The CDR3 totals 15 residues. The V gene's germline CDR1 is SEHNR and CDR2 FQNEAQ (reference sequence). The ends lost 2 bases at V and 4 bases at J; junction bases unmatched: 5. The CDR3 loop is CASSLREQGGNTIYF. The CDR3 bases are TGTGCCAGCAGCTTACGGGAACAGGGGGGAAACACCATATATTTT.

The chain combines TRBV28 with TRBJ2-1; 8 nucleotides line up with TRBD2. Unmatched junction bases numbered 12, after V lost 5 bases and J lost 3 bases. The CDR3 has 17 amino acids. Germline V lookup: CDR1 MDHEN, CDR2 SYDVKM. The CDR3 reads CASSLRLGLVVYNEQFF. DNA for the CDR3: TGTGCCAGCAGTCTACGACTGGGACTAGTTGTCTACAATGAGCAGTTCTTC.

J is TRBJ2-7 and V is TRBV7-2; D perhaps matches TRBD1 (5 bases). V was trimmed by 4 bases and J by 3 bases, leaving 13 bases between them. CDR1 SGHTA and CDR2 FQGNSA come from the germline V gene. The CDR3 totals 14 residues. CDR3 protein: CASSSPSRVYEQYF. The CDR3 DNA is TGTGCCAGCAGCTCGCCGAGCAGGGTCTACGAGCAGTACTTC.

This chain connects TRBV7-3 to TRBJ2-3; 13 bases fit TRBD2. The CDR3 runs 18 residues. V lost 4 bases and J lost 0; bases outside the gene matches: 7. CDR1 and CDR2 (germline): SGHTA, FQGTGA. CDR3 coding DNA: TGTGCCAGCAGCTCTGGACTAGCGGGAGCGTCTAGCACAGATACGCAGTATTTT. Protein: CASSSGLAGASSTDTQYF.

CDR3 loop: CASSKRGGLETQYF. CDR3 DNA sequence: TGCGCCAGCAGCAAACGGGGGGGTTTGGAGACCCAGTACTTC. The rearrangement joins TRBV5-1 to TRBJ2-5; TRBD2 agrees at 8 bases. The CDR3 is 14 residues long. Germline V gene sequence: CDR1 SGHRS, CDR2 YFSETQ. The V and J ends lost 4 bases and 5 bases, in that order; junction bases with no gene match: 7.

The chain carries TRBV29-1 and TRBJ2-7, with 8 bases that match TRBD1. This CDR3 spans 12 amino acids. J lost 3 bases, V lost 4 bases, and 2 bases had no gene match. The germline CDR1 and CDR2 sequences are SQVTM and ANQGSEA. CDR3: CSVVQGVYEQYF. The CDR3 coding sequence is TGCAGCGTTGTACAGGGGGTCTACGAGCAGTACTTC.

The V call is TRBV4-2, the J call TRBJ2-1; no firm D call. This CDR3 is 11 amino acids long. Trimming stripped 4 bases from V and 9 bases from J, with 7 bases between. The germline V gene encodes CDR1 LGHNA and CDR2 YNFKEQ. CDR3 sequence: CASSPGGEQFF. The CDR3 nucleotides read TGTGCCAGCAGCCCGGGTGGTGAGCAGTTCTTC.

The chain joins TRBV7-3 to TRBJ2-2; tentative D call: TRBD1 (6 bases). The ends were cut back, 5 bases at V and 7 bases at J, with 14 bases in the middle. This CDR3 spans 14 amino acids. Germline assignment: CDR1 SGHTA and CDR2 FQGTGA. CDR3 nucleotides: TGTGCCAGCAGCCCCGGACAGATCGGCGGGGAGCTGTTTTTT. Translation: CASSPGQIGGELFF.

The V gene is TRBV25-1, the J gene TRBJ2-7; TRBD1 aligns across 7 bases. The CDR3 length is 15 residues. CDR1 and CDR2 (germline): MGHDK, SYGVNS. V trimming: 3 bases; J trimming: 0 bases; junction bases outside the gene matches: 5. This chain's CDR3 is CASSDSRGPSYEQYF. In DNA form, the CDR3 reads TGTGCCAGCAGTGATTCGAGGGGGCCCTCCTACGAGCAGTACTTC.

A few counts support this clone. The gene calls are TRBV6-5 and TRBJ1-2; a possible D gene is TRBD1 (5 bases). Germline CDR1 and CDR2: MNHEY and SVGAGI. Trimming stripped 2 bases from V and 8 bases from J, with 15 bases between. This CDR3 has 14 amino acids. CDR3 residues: CASSYGGQGRGYTF. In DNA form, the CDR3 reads TGTGCCAGCAGTTACGGAGGGCAGGGAAGGGGCTACACCTTC.

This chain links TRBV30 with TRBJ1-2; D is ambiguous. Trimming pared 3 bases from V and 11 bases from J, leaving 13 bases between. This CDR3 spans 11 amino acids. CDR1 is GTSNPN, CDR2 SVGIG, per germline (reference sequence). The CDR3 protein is CAWSSAAGYTF. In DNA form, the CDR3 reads TGTGCCTGGAGCTCCGCCGCGGGGTACACCTTC.

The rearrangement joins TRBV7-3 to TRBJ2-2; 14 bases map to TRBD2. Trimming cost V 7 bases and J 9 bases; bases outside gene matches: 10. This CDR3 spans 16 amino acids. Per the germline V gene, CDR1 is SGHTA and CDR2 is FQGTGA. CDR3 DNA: TGTGCCAGCACCAGGGACGGGACTAGCGGGAGCAGGGAGCTGTTTTTT. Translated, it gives CASTRDGTSGSRELFF.

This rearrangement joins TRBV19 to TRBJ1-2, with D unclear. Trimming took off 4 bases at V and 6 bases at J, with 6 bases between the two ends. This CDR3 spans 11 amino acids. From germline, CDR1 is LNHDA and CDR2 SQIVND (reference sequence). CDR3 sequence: CASSRGDGYTF. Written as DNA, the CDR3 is TGTGCCAGTAGTAGAGGTGATGGCTACACCTTC.

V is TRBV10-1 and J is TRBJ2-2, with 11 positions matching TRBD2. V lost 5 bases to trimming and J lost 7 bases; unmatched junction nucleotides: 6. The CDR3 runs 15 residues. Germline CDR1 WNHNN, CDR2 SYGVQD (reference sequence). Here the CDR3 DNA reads TGCGCCAGCAGTCTGGGACTAGCGGATAGCGGGGAGCTGTTTTTT. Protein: CASSLGLADSGELFF.

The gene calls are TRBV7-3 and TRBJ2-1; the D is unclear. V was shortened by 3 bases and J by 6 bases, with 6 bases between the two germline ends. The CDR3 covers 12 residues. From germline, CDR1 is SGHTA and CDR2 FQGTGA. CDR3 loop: CASSFRGNEQFF. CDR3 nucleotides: TGTGCCAGCAGCTTCCGCGGCAATGAGCAGTTCTTC. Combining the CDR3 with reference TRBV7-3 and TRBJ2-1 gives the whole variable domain GAGVSQTPSNKVTEKGKYVELRCDPISGHTALYWYRQSLGQGPEFLIYFQGTGAADDSGLPNDRFFAVRPEGSVSTLKIQRTERGDSAVYLCASSFRGNEQFFGPGTRLTVL.

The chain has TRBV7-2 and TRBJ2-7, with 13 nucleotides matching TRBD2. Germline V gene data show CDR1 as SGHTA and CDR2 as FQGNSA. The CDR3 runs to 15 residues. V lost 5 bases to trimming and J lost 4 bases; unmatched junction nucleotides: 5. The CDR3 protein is CASSSTSGRDYEQYF. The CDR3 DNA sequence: TGTGCCAGCAGCAGTACTAGCGGGAGGGATTACGAGCAGTACTTC.

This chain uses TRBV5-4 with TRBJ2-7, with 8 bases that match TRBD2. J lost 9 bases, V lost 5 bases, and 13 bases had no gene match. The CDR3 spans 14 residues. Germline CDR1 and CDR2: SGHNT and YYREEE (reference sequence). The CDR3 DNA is TGTGCCAGCAGTTCCAGCCGGACTAGCAACGGGCAGTACGTC. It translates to CASSSSRTSNGQYV.

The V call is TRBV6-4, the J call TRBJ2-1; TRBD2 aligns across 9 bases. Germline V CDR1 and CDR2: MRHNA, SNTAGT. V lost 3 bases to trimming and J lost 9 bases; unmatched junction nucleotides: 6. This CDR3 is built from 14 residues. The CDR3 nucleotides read TGTGCCAGCAGTGATTCTAGCGGGAAGGGTGAGCAGTTCTTC. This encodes CASSDSSGKGEQFF.

CDR3 in amino acids: CASSQAAGTSLGETQYF. Here the CDR3 DNA reads TGTGCCAGCAGCCAAGCGGCCGGGACTAGCTTGGGGGAGACCCAGTACTTC. V and J are TRBV14 and TRBJ2-5, with 9 bases identical to TRBD2. CDR3 length: 17 amino acids. CDR1 SGHDN and CDR2 FVKESK come from the germline V gene. V shed 1 base and J 5 bases; nucleotides not matched to a gene: 11.